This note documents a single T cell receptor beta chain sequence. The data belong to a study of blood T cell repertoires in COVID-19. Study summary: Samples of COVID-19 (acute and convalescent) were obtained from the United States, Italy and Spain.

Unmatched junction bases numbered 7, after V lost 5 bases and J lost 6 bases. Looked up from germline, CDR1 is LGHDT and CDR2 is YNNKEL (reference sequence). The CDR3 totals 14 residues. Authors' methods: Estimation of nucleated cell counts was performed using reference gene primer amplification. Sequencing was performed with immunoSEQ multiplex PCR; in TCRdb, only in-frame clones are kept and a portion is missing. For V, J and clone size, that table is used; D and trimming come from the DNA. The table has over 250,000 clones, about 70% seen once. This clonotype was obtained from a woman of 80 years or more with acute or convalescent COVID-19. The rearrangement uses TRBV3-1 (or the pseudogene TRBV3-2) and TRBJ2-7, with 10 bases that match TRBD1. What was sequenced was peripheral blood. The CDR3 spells CASSTGTGVSEQYF. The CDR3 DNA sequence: TGTGCCAGCAGCACCGGGACAGGGGTAAGCGAGCAGTACTTC.